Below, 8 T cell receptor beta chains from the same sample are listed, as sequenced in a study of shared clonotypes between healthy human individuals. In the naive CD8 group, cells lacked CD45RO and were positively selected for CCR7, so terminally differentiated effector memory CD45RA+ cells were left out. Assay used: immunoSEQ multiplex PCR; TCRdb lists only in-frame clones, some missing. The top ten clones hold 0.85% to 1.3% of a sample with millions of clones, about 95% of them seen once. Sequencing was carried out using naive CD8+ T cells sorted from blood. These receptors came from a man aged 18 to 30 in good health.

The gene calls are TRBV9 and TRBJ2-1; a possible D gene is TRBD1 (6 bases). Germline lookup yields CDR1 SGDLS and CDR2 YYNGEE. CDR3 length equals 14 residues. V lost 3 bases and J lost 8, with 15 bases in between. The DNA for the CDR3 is TGTGCCAGCAGCGAAGGCCAGGGGTGGGATGAGCAGTTCTTC. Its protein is CASSEGQGWDEQFF. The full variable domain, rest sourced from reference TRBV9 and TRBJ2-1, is DSGVTQTPKHLITATGQRVTLRCSPRSGDLSVYWYQQSLDQGLQFLIQYYNGEERAKGNILERFSAQQFPDLHSELNLSSLELGDSALYFCASSEGQGWDEQFFGPGTRLTVL.

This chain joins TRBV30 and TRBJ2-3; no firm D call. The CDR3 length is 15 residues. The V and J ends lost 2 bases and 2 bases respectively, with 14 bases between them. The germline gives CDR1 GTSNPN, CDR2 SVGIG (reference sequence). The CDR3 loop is CAWSPPEEFTDTQYF. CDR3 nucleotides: TGTGCCTGGAGTCCCCCAGAAGAATTCACAGATACGCAGTATTTT.

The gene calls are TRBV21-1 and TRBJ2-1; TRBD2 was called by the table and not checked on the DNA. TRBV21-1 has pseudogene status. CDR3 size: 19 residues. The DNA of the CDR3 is TGTGCCAGCTTCCATGGGACTAGCGGGAAGGTAGAGAATATCGATGAGCAGTTCTTC. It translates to CASFHGTSGKVENIDEQFF.

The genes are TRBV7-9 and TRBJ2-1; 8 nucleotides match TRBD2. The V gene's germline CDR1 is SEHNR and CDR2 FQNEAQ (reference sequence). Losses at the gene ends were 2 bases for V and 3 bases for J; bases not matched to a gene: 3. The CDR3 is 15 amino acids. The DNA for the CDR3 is TGTGCCAGCAGCTTAACGGGACTAGGCTACAATGAGCAGTTCTTC. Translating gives CASSLTGLGYNEQFF.

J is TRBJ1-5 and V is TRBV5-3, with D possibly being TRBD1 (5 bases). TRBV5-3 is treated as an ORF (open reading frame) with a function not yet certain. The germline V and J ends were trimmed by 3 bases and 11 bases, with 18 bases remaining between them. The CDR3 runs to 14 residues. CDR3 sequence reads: CARSSTGGHSTQHF. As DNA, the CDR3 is TGTGCCAGAAGCTCGACCGGGGGTCATAGCACCCAGCATTTT.

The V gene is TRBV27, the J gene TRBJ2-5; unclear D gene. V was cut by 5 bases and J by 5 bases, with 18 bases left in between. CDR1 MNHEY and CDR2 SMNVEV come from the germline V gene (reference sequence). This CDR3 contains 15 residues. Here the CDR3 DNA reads TGTGCCAGCAGTAACACTCACTCGGGTGAGGAGACCCAGTACTTC. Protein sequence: CASSNTHSGEETQYF.

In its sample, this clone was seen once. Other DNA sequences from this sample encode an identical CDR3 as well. The CDR3 sequence: CASSFLGAYEQYF. DNA for the CDR3: TGTGCCAGCAGCTTCTTGGGCGCCTACGAGCAGTACTTC. V is TRBV5-4 and J is TRBJ2-7, with D hard to call. This CDR3 is built from 13 residues. Deletions cut 2 bases from V and 2 bases from J, with 8 bases between. Germline CDR1 is SGHNT and CDR2 is YYREEE (reference sequence).

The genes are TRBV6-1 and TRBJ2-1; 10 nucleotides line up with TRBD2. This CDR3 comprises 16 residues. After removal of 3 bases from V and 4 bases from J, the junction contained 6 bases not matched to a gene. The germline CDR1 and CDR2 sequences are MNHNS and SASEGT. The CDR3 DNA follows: TGTGCCAGCAGTGAGCATAGCGGGGGGCCGTACAATGAGCAGTTCTTC. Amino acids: CASSEHSGGPYNEQFF.